The 13 T cell receptor beta chains in this list originate from one sample, sequenced in a study of sequential checkpoint blockade in melanoma. Assay: immunoSEQ multiplex PCR; the TCRdb copy retains only in-frame clones and omits some. Of over 15,000 clones listed, roughly 59% are singletons. Treatment here: randomized to nivolumab then ipilimumab (arm A) or the reverse (arm B). The sequenced sample was CD8+ T cells sorted from blood (inferred from file names), obtained from a patient given nivolumab and ipilimumab in sequence. These receptors came from a human donor with melanoma.

This chain uses TRBV12-5 with TRBJ1-6; tentative D call: TRBD1 (6 bases). The CDR3 is 12 amino acids. CDR1 LGHNT and CDR2 FRNRAP come from the germline V gene. V was pared by 6 bases and J by 11 bases, with 11 bases between. The CDR3 loop is CASGLGQTPLHF. In DNA form, the CDR3 reads TGTGCTAGTGGGCTGGGACAAACACCCCTCCACTTT.

In its sample, this clone was seen once. The V gene is TRBV27, the J gene TRBJ2-7, with a tentative D call TRBD2 (5 bases). Germline V gene lookup returns CDR1 MNHEY and CDR2 SMNVEV (reference sequence). The CDR3 loop spans 13 amino acids. V lost 8 bases to trimming and J lost 2 bases, with 13 bases between them. The CDR3: CASSWGDAYEQYF. The CDR3 DNA sequence: TGTGCCAGCTCTTGGGGAGACGCCTACGAGCAGTACTTC.

J is TRBJ2-1 and V is TRBV29-1, with D perhaps TRBD2 (6 bases). V lost 4 bases and J 6 bases, leaving 22 bases between the germline ends. There are 16 residues in the CDR3. From germline, CDR1 is SQVTM and CDR2 ANQGSEA. The CDR3 sequence: CSVVGLQVSRFNEQFF. The CDR3 DNA follows: TGCAGCGTTGTAGGACTACAGGTCTCACGGTTCAATGAGCAGTTCTTC.

The chain employs TRBV5-1 and TRBJ2-5, with 8 bases fitting TRBD2. The CDR3 length is 16 residues. CDR1 and CDR2 from the germline V gene are SGHRS and YFSETQ. V trimming: 0 bases; J trimming: 2 bases; junction bases outside the gene matches: 6. This CDR3 is CASSLGELAAQETQYF. As DNA, the CDR3 is TGCGCCAGCAGCTTGGGAGAACTAGCGGCGCAAGAGACCCAGTACTTC.

This CDR3 is CARSQGGQGFTEAFF. DNA of the CDR3: TGTGCCAGAAGCCAAGGGGGACAGGGGTTCACTGAAGCTTTCTTT. V usage is TRBV5-3 and J usage is TRBJ1-1; 10 bases are shared with TRBD1. TRBV5-3 is recorded as an ORF, its role being uncertain. After removal of 4 bases from V and 4 bases from J, the junction contained 7 bases not matched to a gene. The CDR3 loop spans 15 amino acids.

The chain joins TRBV19 to TRBJ1-1; the D is unclear. The CDR3 sequence is 13 residues long. CDR1 LNHDA and CDR2 SQIVND come from the germline V gene (reference sequence). V lost 3 bases to trimming and J lost 11 bases, with 16 bases between them. The CDR3 coding sequence is TGTGCCAGTAGTATCGGAGGGTTTGGCGACGCTTTCTTT. It encodes CASSIGGFGDAFF.

This chain links TRBV5-6 with TRBJ1-1; D uncertain. V was clipped by 2 bases and J by 2 bases, with 10 bases between them. This CDR3 comprises 14 residues. CDR1 and CDR2 (germline): SGHDT, YYEEEE. This CDR3 is CASSFVFGNTEAFF. The CDR3 region has the DNA TGTGCCAGCAGCTTCGTTTTTGGCAACACTGAAGCTTTCTTT.

This clone was picked up a small number of times. This sequence joins TRBV19 and TRBJ2-7, with a possible D match to TRBD2 (5 bases). Germline V gene data show CDR1 as LNHDA and CDR2 as SQIVND (reference sequence). The CDR3 is 16 amino acids. V lost 3 bases and J 7 bases, leaving 22 bases between the germline ends. The CDR3 coding sequence is TGTGCCAGTAGTATGACGAGGGTCTTCGGGCTAGGGGAGCAGTACTTC. This translates into CASSMTRVFGLGEQYF. The full variable domain, rest sourced from reference TRBV19 and TRBJ2-7, is DGGITQSPKYLFRKEGQNVTLSCEQNLNHDAMYWYRQDPGQGLRLIYYSQIVNDFQKGDIAEGYSVSREKKESFPLTVTSAQKNPTAFYLCASSMTRVFGLGEQYFGPGTRLTVT.

This sequence joins TRBV5-6 and TRBJ1-1; perhaps TRBD1 as D (6 bases). This CDR3 spans 16 amino acids. Trimming shortened V by 6 bases and J by 0 bases, and 18 bases separated the two germline ends. CDR1 is SGHDT and CDR2 is YYEEEE in the germline V gene. CDR3 amino acids: CASTTLGAGLNTEAFF. DNA for the CDR3: TGTGCCAGCACCACCTTGGGGGCAGGGTTGAACACTGAAGCTTTCTTT.

The chain joins TRBV15 to TRBJ2-1; 8 bases align to TRBD1. The CDR3 sequence is 14 residues long. From germline, CDR1 is LNHNV and CDR2 YYDKDF (reference sequence). The ends lost 3 bases at V and 8 bases at J; junction bases unmatched: 6. The CDR3 loop reads CATSRGGQGDEQFF. Here the CDR3 DNA reads TGTGCCACCAGCAGGGGCGGACAGGGCGATGAGCAGTTCTTC.

This clone was counted between two and nine times. The V gene is TRBV2, the J gene TRBJ2-1; 11 positions match TRBD2. CDR1 is SNHLY and CDR2 is FYNNEI in the germline V gene. The CDR3 has 16 amino acids. V lost 4 bases to trimming and J lost 1 base; unmatched junction nucleotides: 3. The CDR3 DNA sequence: TGTGCCAGCAGTGTCCCTAGCGGGGGGTCCTACAATGAGCAGTTCTTC. This sequence encodes CASSVPSGGSYNEQFF.

The rearrangement uses TRBV6-5 and TRBJ1-1; the D is unclear. Per the germline V gene, CDR1 is MNHEY and CDR2 is SVGAGI. Trimming took 2 bases from V and 13 from J, leaving 17 bases between them. This CDR3 has 13 residues. The CDR3 sequence: CASSYRRAGRGFF. In DNA form, the CDR3 reads TGTGCCAGCAGTTACCGCCGGGCGGGAAGAGGTTTCTTT.

This clone was found a few times. The CDR3 nucleotides read TGTGCCAGCAGTTACTCGAGCGGCGGGGACTACGAGCAGTACTTC. Amino acids: CASSYSSGGDYEQYF. This chain connects TRBV27 to TRBJ2-7, with D tentatively TRBD2 (6 bases). The CDR3 totals 15 residues. Between the trimmed V and J ends, which lost 4 bases and 3 bases, there was a span of 16 bases. The germline V gene encodes CDR1 MNHEY and CDR2 SMNVEV (reference sequence).